A selection of T cell receptor beta chains follows, all from one sample in a study of Ad26.COV2.S vaccination and SARS-CoV-2 variants. Measured with immunoSEQ multiplex PCR; TCRdb has only the in-frame clones, and not every one. The table lists around 380,000 clones, 75% to 90% of them singletons. Sample: peripheral blood, taken in a trial of Ad26.COV2.S vaccine versus placebo. The receptors were gathered from a person between 18 and 60 years old who received the Ad26.COV2.S COVID-19 vaccine or a placebo. The CDR3 runs from the conserved cysteine through the conserved F or W. D genes are given only for firm matches. Clone size is stated in some rows and not others, as once, few, many or a class when expanded.

V	size	J	D	CDR3	DNA
TRBV19	.	TRBJ1-2	.	CASTFSPNLNGYTF	TGTGCCAGTACCTTCTCTCCTAATCTAAATGGCTACACCTTC
TRBV7-2	.	TRBJ2-1	TRBD2	CASSLGLATNNEQFF	TGTGCCAGCAGCTTAGGACTAGCGACCAACAATGAGCAGTTCTTC
TRBV5-1	.	TRBJ2-7	TRBD2	CASSLLTSGGVLSSYEQYF	TGCGCCAGCAGCTTGTTAACTAGCGGGGGTGTATTGAGCTCCTACGAGCAGTACTTC
TRBV7-9	few	TRBJ1-2	.	CASSLQGYGYTF	TGTGCCAGCAGCTTACAGGGCTATGGCTACACCTTC
TRBV4-1	.	TRBJ1-2	TRBD1	CASSQFLPAGTESGYTF	TGCGCCAGCAGCCAGTTTCTTCCCGCCGGGACAGAGTCTGGCTACACCTTC
TRBV2	.	TRBJ1-6	.	CASSQEQGSYNSPLHF	TGTGCCAGCAGCCAAGAACAGGGTTCCTATAATTCACCCCTCCACTTT
TRBV6-5	once	TRBJ2-5	.	CASSQLLLRETQYF	TGTGCCAGCAGCCAGCTCCTCCTGCGGGAGACCCAGTACTTC
TRBV4-1	.	TRBJ2-5	TRBD1	CASSHPGQGETQYF	TGCGCCAGCAGCCACCCCGGACAGGGGGAGACCCAGTACTTC
TRBV18	few	TRBJ2-1	.	CASSPSQSRTSYNEQFF	TGTGCCAGCTCACCATCCCAGTCCAGGACGTCCTACAATGAGCAGTTCTTC
TRBV5-4	.	TRBJ1-3	.	CASGGGSGNTIYF	TGTGCCAGCGGCGGTGGTTCGGGAAACACCATATATTTT
TRBV19	.	TRBJ2-7	.	CASSSLGEAEQYF	TGTGCCAGTAGTTCACTGGGGGAGGCCGAGCAGTACTTC
TRBV9	.	TRBJ2-5	.	CASSVGGSLQETQYF	TGTGCCAGCAGCGTTGGCGGATCCCTCCAAGAGACCCAGTACTTC
TRBV14	.	TRBJ2-2	TRBD1	CASSRLGTGRTGELFF	TGTGCCAGCAGCCGACTAGGGACAGGGAGGACCGGGGAGCTGTTTTTT
TRBV10-3	.	TRBJ1-1	.	CAISEYLRTEAFF	TGTGCCATCAGTGAGTATTTACGAACTGAAGCTTTCTTT
TRBV6-5	.	TRBJ2-7	TRBD2	CASKRGDEQYF	TGTGCCAGCAAGCGGGGGGACGAGCAGTACTTC
TRBV6-5	.	TRBJ1-2	.	CASSYDSHDNGYTF	TGTGCCAGCAGTTACGACAGCCACGACAATGGCTACACCTTC
TRBV6-5	.	TRBJ2-4	.	CASSYSPGRNIQYF	TGTGCCAGCAGTTATTCTCCGGGGAGAAACATTCAGTACTTC
TRBV7-9	.	TRBJ1-2	.	CASSSPYLGYTF	TGTGCCAGCAGCTCGCCGTATCTTGGCTACACCTTC
TRBV27	.	TRBJ2-7	TRBD1	CASSPTGTGVYEQYF	TGTGCCAGCAGTCCGACCGGGACAGGGGTGTACGAGCAGTACTTC
TRBV18	.	TRBJ1-6	.	CASSPPGGGGGSPLHF	TGTGCCAGCTCACCACCGGGGGGAGGTGGAGGTTCACCCCTCCACTTT
TRBV30	few	TRBJ1-5	.	CAWDLGRNQPQHF	TGTGCCTGGGATTTAGGGCGCAATCAGCCCCAGCATTTT
TRBV3-1/TRBV3-2	.	TRBJ2-3	.	CASSQGFNTQYF	TGTGCCAGCAGCCAAGGCTTCAATACGCAGTATTTT
TRBV3-1/TRBV3-2	.	TRBJ1-1	TRBD1	CASSQRTGDGNTEAFF	TGTGCCAGCAGCCAACGGACAGGGGACGGGAACACTGAAGCTTTCTTT
TRBV30	few	TRBJ2-2	.	CAWRGGGTGELFF	TGTGCCTGGAGAGGGGGAGGCACCGGGGAGCTGTTTTTT
TRBV18	.	TRBJ2-7	.	CASSPKRIRDPGAYEQYF	TGTGCCAGCTCACCAAAGAGAATCCGGGACCCGGGTGCCTACGAGCAGTACTTC
TRBV5-4	.	TRBJ2-7	.	CASSLEGQPSYEQYF	TGTGCCAGCAGCCTGGAGGGACAGCCATCCTACGAGCAGTACTTC
TRBV24-1	.	TRBJ2-1	.	CATSDGRGGSYNEQFF	TGTGCCACCAGTGACGGCAGGGGGGGCTCCTACAATGAGCAGTTCTTC
TRBV11-2	.	TRBJ1-4	.	CASSLEGVETRQDEKLFF	TGTGCCAGCAGCTTGGAAGGGGTCGAGACCCGGCAAGATGAAAAACTGTTTTTT
TRBV3-1/TRBV3-2	.	TRBJ1-1	.	CASSPLYRDTEAFF	TGTGCCAGCAGCCCCCTCTACAGGGACACTGAAGCTTTCTTT
TRBV6-5	.	TRBJ1-1	.	CASGTGRGTEAFF	TGTGCCAGCGGAACAGGGCGCGGGACTGAAGCTTTCTTT
TRBV2	.	TRBJ1-2	TRBD1	CASSDGTGYGYTF	TGTGCCAGCAGTGATGGGACAGGCTATGGCTACACCTTC
TRBV4-1	.	TRBJ1-2	.	CASSQVLELGGYTF	TGCGCCAGCAGCCAAGTTCTGGAACTGGGAGGCTACACCTTC
TRBV11-2	.	TRBJ1-2	.	CASSLEPRAGGGEDYGYTF	TGTGCCAGCAGCTTAGAGCCCAGGGCAGGAGGGGGAGAGGACTATGGCTACACCTTC
TRBV29-1	.	TRBJ2-2	.	CSVSGAGELFF	TGCAGCGTTTCCGGGGCCGGGGAGCTGTTTTTT
TRBV9	.	TRBJ2-7	TRBD2	CASSVRGDNGLPEQYF	TGTGCCAGCAGCGTGCGGGGGGACAACGGTCTGCCCGAGCAGTACTTC